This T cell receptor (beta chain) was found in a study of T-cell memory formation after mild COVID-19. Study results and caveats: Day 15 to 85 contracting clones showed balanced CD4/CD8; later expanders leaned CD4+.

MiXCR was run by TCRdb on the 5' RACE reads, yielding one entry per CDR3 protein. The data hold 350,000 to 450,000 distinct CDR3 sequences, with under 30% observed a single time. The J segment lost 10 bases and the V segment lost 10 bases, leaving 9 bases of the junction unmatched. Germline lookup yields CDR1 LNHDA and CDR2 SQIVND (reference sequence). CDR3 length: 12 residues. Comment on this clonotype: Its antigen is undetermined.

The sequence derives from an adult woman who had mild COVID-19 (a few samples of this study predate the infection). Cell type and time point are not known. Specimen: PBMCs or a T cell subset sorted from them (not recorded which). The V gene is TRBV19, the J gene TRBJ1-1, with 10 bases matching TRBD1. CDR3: CAIWTGGKGAFF. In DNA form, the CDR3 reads TGTGCCATCTGGACAGGGGGTAAGGGAGCTTTCTTT. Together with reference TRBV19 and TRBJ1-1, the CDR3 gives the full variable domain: DGGITQSPKYLFRKEGQNVTLSCEQNLNHDAMYWYRQDPGQGLRLIYYSQIVNDFQKGDIAEGYSVSREKKESFPLTVTSAQKNPTAFYLCAIWTGGKGAFFGQGTRLTVV.